This T cell receptor (beta chain) emerged from a study of T cell changes during pregnancy in multiple sclerosis. Using immunoSEQ multiplex PCR, the repertoire was profiled, and TCRdb retains in-frame clones only, with some absent. The table shows about 60,000 clones, with 90% occurring only once. From germline, CDR1 is SQVTM and CDR2 ANQGSEA. Trimming removed 4 bases at V and 4 bases at J, with 10 bases between. This CDR3 is 12 amino acids long. This chain connects TRBV29-1 to TRBJ1-2, with TRBD1 as a possible D gene (6 bases). The sample in question was peripheral blood, obtained in the third trimester of pregnancy. The sequence was collected from a female donor in good health, enrolled as a control in a pregnancy study. The CDR3 bases are TGCAGCGTTGTCAGGGGCGCCTATGGCTACACCTTC. It translates to CSVVRGAYGYTF.